The clone carrying this T cell receptor (beta chain) has more than one count but fewer than ten. Its specificity is unknown. CDR1 is MNHNY, CDR2 SVGAGI, per germline (reference sequence). V lost 5 bases, J lost 5 bases, and 2 bases stayed unmatched. The CDR3 covers 13 residues. The authors divided CD4+ cells into CD45RA+ naive and CD45RA-negative memory subsets. This sample is drawn from a study of shared clonotypes between healthy human individuals. An assay was performed, and its level was deep. TCRdb's copy holds only in-frame clones and misses some; the assay was immunoSEQ multiplex PCR. The table lists 1 million to 1.2 million clones, 77% of them singletons. Findings and caveats of the study: For naive CD4 cells, around 5.1% of clonotypes were shared across four donors. All-four-donor shared clonotypes had higher generation probabilities than non-shared clonotypes did.

The chain carries TRBV6-6 and TRBJ2-5, with 10 bases matching TRBD1. Sequenced sample: memory CD4+ T cells from PBMCs. Documented subset: CD45RA-negative fraction. This clonotype was obtained from a young man in good health. Some clones in this sample may be carry-over from other donors' samples. The CDR3 here is CASSDRGRETQYF. The CDR3, as DNA: TGTGCCAGCAGTGACAGGGGGCGGGAGACCCAGTACTTC.